This TCR beta chain was found in a study of post-analysis software for immune sequencing data (dated by TCRdb to between 2014 and 2017). Some background on the complete study: The recorded disease courses included relapsing-remitting, secondary progressive and progressive-relapsing multiple sclerosis, and some patients had no subtype annotation. A subset of samples was prepared in parallel using single-end sample barcoding, then pooled and co-amplified after Illumina adapter ligation. The patient repertoires were compared against approximately ten previously published healthy control repertoires obtained from donors aged 6 to 25 years. Overall study outcomes, separate from this receptor: The multiple sclerosis patient group was slightly younger than the control group. Multiple sclerosis patients had significantly lower normalized Chao1 diversity than controls, a result that suggests substantial peripheral T-cell clonal expansion. Significantly higher frequencies in patients than in controls were found for roughly five TRBV segments, including TRBV5-6, TRBV5-1 and TRBV20-1. When samples were clustered directly using the F measure, samples prepared in the same batch co-clustered strongly, which prompted a batch-effect correction.

Spanning cysteine to phenylalanine, the CDR3 consists of 14 amino acids. Only the CDR3 DNA stays, 42 bases, in frame from base 1. Cut back by 3 bases and 5 bases, the V and J ends lie 12 bases apart. Regarding this clonotype: What this receptor recognizes is not known. No much larger clone exists at a distance of one base, and base qualities are not known.

To demonstrate the VDJtools post-analysis software, the study profiled TCR beta repertoires from the peripheral blood of 13 young patients with multiple sclerosis. The patients with multiple sclerosis were children and adolescents between about 6 and 15 years of age. The method behind the library was PCR. TCRdb shows the sequencer as Illumina HiSeq 2500. To reduce PCR and sequencing biases, unique molecular identifiers were built into the TCR beta cDNA libraries. Some 500,000 cDNA molecules were obtained for every 1 to 10 million input T cells, so each molecule roughly corresponded to one T cell. The same protocol used for the earlier healthy control dataset was applied to prepare and sequence the patient libraries. Samples belonging to the same batch were prepared together, multiplexed and sequenced on a shared HiSeq lane. Concerning the study's data processing: MIGEC handled the raw barcoded reads, throwing out single-read molecular identifier groups before consensus assembly and CDR3 extraction. Clonotype tables were post-analysed with VDJtools, normalizing diversity by down-sampling all datasets to the smallest sample size. To correct batch-related cross-sample contamination, repertoire overlap clustering matched CDR3 amino acid sequences but not nucleotide sequences. The public reads were reprocessed in TCRdb via fastp at Q25 and MiXCR, keeping in-frame beta chains. Identical CDR3 proteins give one entry, which carries the most common genes and DNA. TCRdb, not the authors, supplied the V and J calls. This sample lists roughly 600,000 distinct CDR3 sequences; 44% were detected once. The top ten clones comprise approximately 1.7% of the sample.

Sequencing was carried out using blood. This chain is built from TRBV12-3 or TRBV12-4 and TRBJ2-3; confidence is insufficient to name the D gene. The receptor's source is a girl aged 5-17 years with multiple sclerosis. DNA sequence: TGTGCCAGCAGTTTTGTGGTAGCTGGAGATACGCAGTATTTT. It codes for CASSFVVAGDTQYF.